These T cell receptor beta chains were read from a single sample in a study of blood T cell repertoires in COVID-19. Profiled with immunoSEQ multiplex PCR; TCRdb holds only in-frame clones, not every one. The sample lists about 200,000 clones, roughly 87% seen once, with 1.9% in the top ten. The sample comprised peripheral blood. All receptors come from a man aged 35 to 55 with active or convalescent COVID-19. Each CDR3 is given with its conserved first and last residue. D genes are given only for firm matches. Clone size is given for some rows only: seen once, a few or many times, or a class if the clone is expanded.

NA	NA	TRBJ1-2	TRBV2	CASSEITPGGGYTF	TGTGCCAGCAGTGAAATAACCCCAGGTGGGGGCTACACCTTC
NA	NA	TRBJ1-1	TRBV5-1	CASSLGAGRAGRETEAFF	TGCGCCAGCAGCTTGGGTGCGGGGCGTGCAGGGCGAGAGACTGAAGCTTTCTTT
NA	NA	TRBJ1-1	TRBV28	CASRGEAFF	TGTGCCAGCCGAGGTGAAGCTTTCTTT
NA	NA	TRBJ1-5	TRBV2	CASSAQGGNQPQHF	TGTGCCAGCAGTGCACAGGGAGGGAATCAGCCCCAGCATTTT
TRBD2	NA	TRBJ2-3	TRBV4-1	CASSQAPSGRTRPDTQYF	TGCGCCAGCAGCCAAGCCCCTAGCGGGAGGACCAGGCCAGATACGCAGTATTTT
NA	NA	TRBJ1-6	TRBV5-6	CASSWAVDSYNSPLHF	TGTGCCAGCAGCTGGGCAGTTGACTCCTATAATTCACCCCTCCACTTT
NA	NA	TRBJ2-5	TRBV5-1	CASSLSLTQYF	TGCGCCAGCAGCTTGAGCTTGACCCAGTACTTC
NA	NA	TRBJ1-3	TRBV5-6	CASSFEREGGNTIYF	TGTGCCAGCAGCTTTGAGAGGGAGGGTGGAAACACCATATATTTT
NA	few	TRBJ2-2	TRBV5-6	CASSLPAGTKKNTGELFF	TGTGCCAGCAGCTTGCCAGCGGGGACAAAAAAGAACACCGGGGAGCTGTTTTTT
TRBD2	NA	TRBJ2-1	TRBV28	CASNSGTSGYNEQFF	TGTGCCAGCAACTCCGGGACTAGCGGCTACAATGAGCAGTTCTTC